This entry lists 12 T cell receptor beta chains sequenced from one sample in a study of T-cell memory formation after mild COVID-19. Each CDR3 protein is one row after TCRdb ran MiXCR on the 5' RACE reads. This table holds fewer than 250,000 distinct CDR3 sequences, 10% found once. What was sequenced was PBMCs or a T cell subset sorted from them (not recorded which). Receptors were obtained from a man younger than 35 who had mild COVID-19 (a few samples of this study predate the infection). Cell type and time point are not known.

The CDR3 sequence: CASSAPLAPKNIQYF. Here the CDR3 DNA reads TGCGCCAGCAGCGCCCCACTAGCGCCCAAAAACATTCAGTACTTC. The chain employs TRBV4-1 and TRBJ2-4, with 7 bases that match TRBD2. The CDR3 extends over 15 amino acids. Losses at the gene ends were 5 bases for V and 2 bases for J; bases not matched to a gene: 6. Germline V gives CDR1 MGHRA, CDR2 YSYEKL.

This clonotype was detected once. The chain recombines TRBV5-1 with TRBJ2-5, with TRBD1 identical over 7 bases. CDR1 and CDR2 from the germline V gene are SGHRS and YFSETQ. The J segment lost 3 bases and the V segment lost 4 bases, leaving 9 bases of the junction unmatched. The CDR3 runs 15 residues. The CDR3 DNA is TGCGCCAGCAGCCCTCTGGGACAGACGGAAGAGACCCAGTACTTC. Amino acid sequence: CASSPLGQTEETQYF.

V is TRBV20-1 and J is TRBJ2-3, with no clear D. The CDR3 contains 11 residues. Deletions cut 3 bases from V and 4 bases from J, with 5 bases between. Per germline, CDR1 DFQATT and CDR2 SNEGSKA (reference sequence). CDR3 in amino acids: CSASAPDTQYF. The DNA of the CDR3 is TGCAGTGCTAGCGCTCCAGATACGCAGTATTTT.

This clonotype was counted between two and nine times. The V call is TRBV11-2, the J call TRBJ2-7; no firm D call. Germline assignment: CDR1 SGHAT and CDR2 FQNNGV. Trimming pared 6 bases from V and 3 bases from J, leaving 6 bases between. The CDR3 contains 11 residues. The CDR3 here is CASSRHYEQYV. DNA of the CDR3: TGTGCCAGCAGTCGTCACTACGAGCAGTACGTC.

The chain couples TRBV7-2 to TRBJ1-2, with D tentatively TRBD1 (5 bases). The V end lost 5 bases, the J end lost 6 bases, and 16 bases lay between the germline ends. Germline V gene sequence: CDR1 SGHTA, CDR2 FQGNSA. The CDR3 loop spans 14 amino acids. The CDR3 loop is CASSPRQPLHGYTF. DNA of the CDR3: TGTGCCAGCAGCCCACGACAGCCCCTCCATGGCTACACCTTC.

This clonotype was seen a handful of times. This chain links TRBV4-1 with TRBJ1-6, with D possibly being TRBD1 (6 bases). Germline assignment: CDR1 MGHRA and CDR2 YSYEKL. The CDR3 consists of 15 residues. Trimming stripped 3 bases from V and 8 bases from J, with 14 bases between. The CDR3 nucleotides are TGCGCCAGCAGCCATTCCAGGGGTATCGATTCACCCCTCCACTTT. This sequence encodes CASSHSRGIDSPLHF.

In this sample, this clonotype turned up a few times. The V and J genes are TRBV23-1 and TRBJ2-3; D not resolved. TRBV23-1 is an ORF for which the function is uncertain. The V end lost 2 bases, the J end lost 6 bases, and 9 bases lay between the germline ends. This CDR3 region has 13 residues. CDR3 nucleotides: TGCGCCAGCAGTCAACTCCCCAGGGATACGCAGTATTTT. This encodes CASSQLPRDTQYF.

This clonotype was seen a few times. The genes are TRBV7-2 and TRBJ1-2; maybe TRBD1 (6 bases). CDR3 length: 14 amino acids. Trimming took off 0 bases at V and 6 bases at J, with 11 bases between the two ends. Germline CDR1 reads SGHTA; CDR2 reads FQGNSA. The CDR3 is CASSLAMGADGYTF. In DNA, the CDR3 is TGTGCCAGCAGCTTAGCGATGGGGGCCGATGGCTACACCTTC.

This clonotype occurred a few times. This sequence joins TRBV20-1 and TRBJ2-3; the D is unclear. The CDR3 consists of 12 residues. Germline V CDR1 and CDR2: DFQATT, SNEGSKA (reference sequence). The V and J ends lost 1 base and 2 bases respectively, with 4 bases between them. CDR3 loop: CSARVPTDTQYF. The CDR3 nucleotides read TGCAGTGCTAGAGTGCCCACAGATACGCAGTATTTT.

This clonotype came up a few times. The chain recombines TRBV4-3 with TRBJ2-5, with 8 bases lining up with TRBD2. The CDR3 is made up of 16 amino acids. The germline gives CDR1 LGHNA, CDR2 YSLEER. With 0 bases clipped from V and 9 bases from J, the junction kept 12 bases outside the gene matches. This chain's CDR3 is CASSQDPRDPRGAQYF. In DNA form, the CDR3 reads TGCGCCAGCAGCCAAGATCCCCGTGACCCGCGGGGGGCCCAGTACTTC.

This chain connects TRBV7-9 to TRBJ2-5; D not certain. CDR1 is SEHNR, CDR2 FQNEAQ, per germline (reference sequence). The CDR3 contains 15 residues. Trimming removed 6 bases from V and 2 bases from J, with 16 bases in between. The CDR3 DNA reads TGTGCCAGCAGTTCGTCCCTTGCCGGGCAAGAGACCCAGTACTTC. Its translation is CASSSSLAGQETQYF.

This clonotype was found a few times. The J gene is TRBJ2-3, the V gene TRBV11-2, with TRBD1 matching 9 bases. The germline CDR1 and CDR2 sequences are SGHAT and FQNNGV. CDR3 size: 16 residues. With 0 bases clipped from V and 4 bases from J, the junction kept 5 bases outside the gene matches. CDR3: CASSLDRDRASDTQYF. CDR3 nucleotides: TGTGCCAGCAGCTTAGACCGGGACAGGGCTTCAGATACGCAGTATTTT.